This TCR beta chain emerged from a study of chemoradiotherapy in HPV16-positive cancers. Germline values: CDR1 MNHEY, CDR2 SMNVEV (reference sequence). The V and J ends lost 3 bases and 1 base respectively, with 12 bases between them. This CDR3 has 15 residues. Libraries were prepared by immunoSEQ multiplex PCR; TCRdb keeps only in-frame clonotypes and omits some of them. The data hold roughly 6,100 clones, with roughly 73% observed a single time. The rearrangement joins TRBV27 to TRBJ2-5; possible D gene TRBD2, 6 bases. This TCR was recovered from a human donor with HPV-associated anogenital cancer. The specimen comprised tumor tissue, sampled from a patient who underwent chemoradiotherapy. The CDR3 coding sequence is TGTGCCAGCAGTTTCAAGCGGGTCAGCCAAGAGACCCAGTACTTC. This codes for CASSFKRVSQETQYF.